This TCR beta chain was recorded in a study of neurological immune-mediated disorders (dated by TCRdb to between 2018 and 2020). In the study overall: Of the approximately 34 multiple sclerosis patients, around 30 had relapsing-remitting MS and 3 had secondary progressive MS. The study compared peripheral blood TCR-beta repertoires of HTLV-I-associated myelopathy (HAM/TSP) patients, multiple sclerosis patients and healthy controls using UMI-based sequencing. The approximately 100 TCR-beta libraries included longitudinal samples, technical triplicates and paired sorted CD4+ and CD8+ T-cell subsets alongside PBMC samples. The cohort was made up of around 70 subjects, consisting of some 14 HAM/TSP patients, about 34 multiple sclerosis patients and around 20 healthy controls. On the study overall, not on this receptor specifically: TCR clonal expansion was highest in HAM/TSP patients and lowest in MS patients, with MS patients falling below even healthy controls. In phylogenetic analysis, the repertoires of 18 of 34 MS patients grouped into a cluster of related CDR3 sequences, which suggests a possible signature at the repertoire level. No association of the MS cluster with clinical or MRI features was observed, and the need for larger cohorts was stated by the authors. No identical CDR3 amino acid sequences were shared among expanded clones across subjects, suggesting private TCR-beta repertoires in all groups.

This clonotype was seen repeatedly, ten times or more. No cognate antigen has been identified for it. It has no much larger one-base neighbor in the sample; base qualities were not kept. cDNA was synthesized by template-switch 5'RACE using a primer carrying a 10-nucleotide random unique molecular identifier by which each TCR transcript was tagged. Each sequencing run produced over 200 million TCR-beta sequences covering 15-18 subjects. The RNeasy kit was used for extraction of total RNA. The KAPA Real-time Library Amplification kit was used to amplify TCR-beta VDJ regions with primers for the TCR constant region and the 5'RACE anchor. Sample indexes and Illumina adaptors were added in a first PCR, and a second PCR then increased library yield. After purification with Ampure beads, the TCR product of roughly 650 bp was size-selected on a 2% E-gel SizeSelection system. Library quality was checked on a Bioanalyzer, concentration was measured with Qubit, and libraries were quantified with the Kapa Library Quantification kit before pooling. An Illumina HiSeq 2500 was used to sequence the libraries paired-end at 2 x 150 bp. To increase sequence diversity, about 24-32% phiX was spiked into each library pool. The paper's data handling went like this. The UMI-based MiGEC pipeline processed quality-filtered reads and removed over 80% of raw TCR sequences during error correction. IMGT germline references were used for aligning VDJ genes, and each clonotype was defined as a unique CDR3 amino acid sequence together with its V-J genes. Clonal expansion, Shannon diversity and CDR3 relatedness were evaluated with VDJtools (CalcPairwiseDistances, ClusterSamples), while phylogenetic trees were built in CLCbio workbench. Expanded clones were defined as having at least 8 unique UMIs, based on coefficient-of-variation modelling across technical triplicates. TCRdb ran its own pipeline on the public reads, namely fastp trimming at Q25 and MiXCR clone calling, and kept in-frame beta chains. Under each unique CDR3 protein, matching rows form one entry showing the most common genes and DNA. The V and J calls were not made by the authors but by TCRdb's processing. Recorded for this sample are 70,000 or so distinct CDR3 sequences; around 5.2% of them occurred a single time. The top ten hold approximately 2.8% of the sample.

Unsorted PBMC libraries were generated from 2 million PBMCs stored in RNAlater at -80 °C until RNA extraction. The multiple sclerosis patients were enrolled in a US clinical protocol that evaluated disease progression with magnetic resonance imaging. Peripheral blood underwent Ficoll-Hypaque density gradient centrifugation to isolate PBMCs, which were then cryopreserved in liquid nitrogen. Sequencing used PBMCs. The clonotype comes from a woman in her twenties or thirties with multiple sclerosis.

The CDR3 protein is CASRAKIRTGTSTDTQYF. The bases read TGTGCCAGCAGAGCCAAAATCCGGACTGGGACTAGCACAGATACGCAGTATTTT. The rearranged chain carries TRBV2 and TRBJ2-3; TRBD2 might be the D gene, on 6 matching bases. Spanning cysteine to phenylalanine, the CDR3 consists of 18 amino acids. Only the CDR3 part of the read is kept: 54 bases, read in frame from the first base. V is cut by 6 bases and J by 0 bases, and the space between the germline ends is 22 bases. Per the germline V gene, SNHLY is the CDR1 and FYNNEI is the CDR2.